This is a list of T cell receptor beta chains from one sample in a study of identical twins. Using its own MiXCR run on the 5' RACE reads, TCRdb lists one record per CDR3 protein. The table lists 520,000 or so distinct CDR3 sequences, roughly a fifth of them singletons. The sample was also linked to a second study, of T cells expressing NK-cell markers.

Sequencing used CD4+ T cells sorted from blood. These receptors came from a woman aged 18 to 35 in good health. CDR3s include the opening cysteine and the closing phenylalanine or tryptophan. Each record gives: J gene, CDR3 length, V gene, clone size, D gene, CDR3 protein, CDR3 DNA. A D gene is named only where the DNA matches it firmly. Clone sizes are given selectively: once, few, many, or a class where the clone is expanded.

J: TRBJ2-2
length: 13
V: TRBV12-3/TRBV12-4
size: .
D: .
CDR3: CASSHHMRWELFF
DNA: TGTGCCAGCAGCCACCACATGAGGTGGGAGCTGTTTTTT

J: TRBJ1-2
length: 13
V: TRBV12-3/TRBV12-4
size: few
D: TRBD1
CDR3: CASTWTGNNGYTF
DNA: TGTGCCAGCACCTGGACAGGGAATAATGGCTACACCTTC

J: TRBJ2-1
length: 13
V: TRBV29-1
size: .
D: TRBD1
CDR3: CSPPGGEGNEQFF
DNA: TGCAGCCCGCCAGGGGGCGAGGGCAATGAGCAGTTCTTC

J: TRBJ2-3
length: 10
V: TRBV20-1
size: few
D: .
CDR3: CSASAGVRYF
DNA: TGCAGTGCTAGTGCCGGGGTTCGTTATTTT

J: TRBJ2-1
length: 16
V: TRBV12-3/TRBV12-4
size: .
D: TRBD2
CDR3: CASSPLAGGGFNEQFF
DNA: TGTGCCAGCAGTCCTCTAGCGGGAGGGGGGTTCAATGAGCAGTTCTTC

J: TRBJ2-1
length: 18
V: TRBV12-3/TRBV12-4
size: .
D: TRBD2
CDR3: CASRQGLAGYQGLNEQFF
DNA: TGTGCCAGCAGACAGGGACTAGCGGGGTACCAGGGTCTCAATGAGCAGTTCTTC

J: TRBJ2-7
length: 14
V: TRBV20-1
size: once
D: .
CDR3: CSVSRPAGWLEQYF
DNA: TGCAGTGTGTCTCGCCCGGCAGGGTGGTTGGAGCAGTACTTC

J: TRBJ1-1
length: 14
V: TRBV6-1
size: few
D: .
CDR3: CASSRSTGNTEAFF
DNA: TGTGCCAGCAGCCGATCGACAGGGAACACTGAAGCTTTCTTT

J: TRBJ2-7
length: 13
V: TRBV6-1
size: few
D: .
CDR3: CASSGTGTFEQYF
DNA: TGTGCCAGCAGCGGGACGGGAACTTTCGAGCAGTACTTC

J: TRBJ2-1
length: 14
V: TRBV7-9
size: few
D: .
CDR3: CASSLGQRNDEQFF
DNA: TGTGCCAGCAGCTTAGGGCAGAGGAATGATGAGCAGTTCTTC

J: TRBJ2-2
length: 14
V: TRBV20-1
size: .
D: .
CDR3: CSARDARGAGELFF
DNA: TGCAGTGCTAGAGATGCCAGGGGAGCCGGGGAGCTGTTTTTT

J: TRBJ2-7
length: 15
V: TRBV29-1
size: few
D: .
CDR3: CSVEDHFTSTGEQYF
DNA: TGCAGCGTTGAAGATCATTTCACCTCAACAGGGGAGCAGTACTTC

J: TRBJ2-5
length: 13
V: TRBV12-3/TRBV12-4
size: many
D: .
CDR3: CASSFGLKETQYF
DNA: TGTGCCAGCAGTTTTGGGCTGAAAGAGACCCAGTACTTC

J: TRBJ2-3
length: 17
V: TRBV5-1
size: few
D: TRBD2
CDR3: CASSLGTSGRILDTQYF
DNA: TGCGCCAGCAGCTTGGGGACTAGCGGGAGGATCTTAGATACGCAGTATTTT

J: TRBJ2-3
length: 14
V: TRBV12-3/TRBV12-4
size: .
D: TRBD2
CDR3: CASRRAGGPNTQYF
DNA: TGTGCCAGCAGGCGAGCGGGGGGGCCAAATACGCAGTATTTT

J: TRBJ2-7
length: 14
V: TRBV7-9
size: .
D: .
CDR3: CASRLDGGTAEQYF
DNA: TGTGCCAGCAGGCTCGACGGGGGCACCGCCGAGCAGTACTTC

J: TRBJ2-2
length: 15
V: TRBV5-1
size: many
D: .
CDR3: CASSSEPGGTGELFF
DNA: TGCGCCAGCAGCTCCGAACCAGGCGGCACCGGGGAGCTGTTTTTT

J: TRBJ1-5
length: 15
V: TRBV20-1
size: .
D: .
CDR3: CSARDHLGGGEPQHF
DNA: TGCAGTGCTAGAGATCATTTAGGGGGAGGCGAGCCCCAGCATTTT

J: TRBJ2-5
length: 13
V: TRBV2
size: few
D: .
CDR3: CASNLTRRKTQYF
DNA: TGTGCCAGCAATCTGACTAGGCGGAAGACCCAGTACTTC

J: TRBJ2-3
length: 15
V: TRBV20-1
size: few
D: .
CDR3: CSASRDTGGPDTQYF
DNA: TGCAGTGCTTCCCGGGACACGGGGGGCCCAGATACGCAGTATTTT

J: TRBJ2-2
length: 14
V: TRBV9
size: few
D: .
CDR3: CASSVALNTGELFF
DNA: TGTGCCAGCAGCGTAGCCCTGAACACCGGGGAGCTGTTTTTT

J: TRBJ1-6
length: 15
V: TRBV5-1
size: few
D: TRBD1
CDR3: CASSLETGDNSPLHF
DNA: TGCGCCAGCAGCTTGGAGACAGGGGATAATTCACCCCTCCACTTT

J: TRBJ1-6
length: 16
V: TRBV20-1
size: few
D: .
CDR3: CSAKYREEVENSPLHF
DNA: TGCAGTGCCAAATACAGGGAGGAAGTCGAAAATTCACCCCTCCACTTT

J: TRBJ2-7
length: 13
V: TRBV12-3/TRBV12-4
size: .
D: .
CDR3: CASSLRLNYEQYF
DNA: TGTGCCAGCAGTTTAAGGCTGAACTACGAGCAGTACTTC

J: TRBJ2-1
length: 20
V: TRBV21-1
size: few
D: .
CDR3: CASSARTGLAGEPSYNEQFF
DNA: TGTGCCAGCAGCGCACGAACGGGACTAGCGGGAGAACCCTCCTACAATGAGCAGTTCTTC

J: TRBJ1-5
length: 17
V: TRBV6-2/TRBV6-3
size: few
D: TRBD1
CDR3: CASSRGQALYSNQPQHF
DNA: TGTGCCAGCAGTCGAGGACAGGCGCTCTATAGCAATCAGCCCCAGCATTTT

J: TRBJ2-3
length: 18
V: TRBV9
size: .
D: TRBD2
CDR3: CASSSTASGGRSTDTQYF
DNA: TGTGCCAGCAGCTCGACCGCTAGCGGGGGGCGTAGCACAGATACGCAGTATTTT

J: TRBJ2-7
length: 13
V: TRBV2
size: few
D: .
CDR3: CASSVGPASEQYF
DNA: TGTGCCAGCAGTGTTGGTCCCGCCTCCGAGCAGTACTTC

J: TRBJ2-7
length: 12
V: TRBV12-3/TRBV12-4
size: .
D: .
CDR3: CASSLNGGEQYF
DNA: TGTGCCAGCAGTTTAAATGGAGGCGAGCAGTACTTC

J: TRBJ2-3
length: 15
V: TRBV9
size: .
D: TRBD2
CDR3: CASSGRLAAGDTQYF
DNA: TGTGCCAGCAGCGGAAGACTAGCCGCTGGAGACACGCAGTATTTT

J: TRBJ2-1
length: 13
V: TRBV11-3
size: .
D: .
CDR3: CASSLDLGSEQFF
DNA: TGTGCCAGCAGCTTAGATCTAGGCTCTGAGCAGTTCTTC

J: TRBJ1-1
length: 15
V: TRBV4-2
size: .
D: .
CDR3: CASSGGGRINTEAFF
DNA: TGTGCCAGCAGCGGGGGGGGCAGGATTAACACTGAAGCTTTCTTT

J: TRBJ2-1
length: 13
V: TRBV20-1
size: few
D: .
CDR3: CSAISGGHNEQFF
DNA: TGCAGTGCTATAAGTGGGGGTCACAATGAGCAGTTCTTC

J: TRBJ2-7
length: 11
V: TRBV5-1
size: few
D: .
CDR3: CASSIYYEQYF
DNA: TGCGCCAGCAGCATCTACTACGAGCAGTACTTC

J: TRBJ2-7
length: 12
V: TRBV20-1
size: .
D: .
CDR3: CSATDRDHEQYF
DNA: TGCAGTGCTACAGACCGGGATCACGAGCAGTACTTC

J: TRBJ2-2
length: 17
V: TRBV7-3
size: .
D: .
CDR3: CASSLTFAQANTGELFF
DNA: TGTGCCAGCAGCTTAACGTTCGCGCAAGCGAACACCGGGGAGCTGTTTTTT

J: TRBJ2-4
length: 14
V: TRBV5-1
size: .
D: .
CDR3: CASSSPGGHHIQYF
DNA: TGCGCCAGCAGCTCCCCTGGGGGACACCACATTCAGTACTTC

J: TRBJ2-2
length: 14
V: TRBV6-1
size: .
D: TRBD1
CDR3: CASRMTGGGGELFF
DNA: TGTGCCAGCAGGATGACAGGGGGCGGCGGGGAGCTGTTTTTT

J: TRBJ2-1
length: 17
V: TRBV20-1
size: few
D: TRBD2
CDR3: CSAPTGLSGSFANEQFF
DNA: TGCAGTGCTCCGACAGGTCTCAGCGGGAGTTTTGCCAATGAGCAGTTCTTC

J: TRBJ2-7
length: 13
V: TRBV20-1
size: .
D: TRBD1
CDR3: CSARTDRGYEQYF
DNA: TGCAGTGCTAGGACCGACAGGGGCTACGAGCAGTACTTC

J: TRBJ2-7
length: 12
V: TRBV6-5
size: .
D: .
CDR3: CASSYGVSEQYF
DNA: TGTGCCAGCAGTTACGGGGTTTCCGAGCAGTACTTC

J: TRBJ1-1
length: 15
V: TRBV7-3
size: .
D: .
CDR3: CASSPTAGKGAEAFF
DNA: TGTGCCAGCAGCCCCACGGCCGGGAAAGGCGCTGAAGCTTTCTTT

J: TRBJ2-3
length: 14
V: TRBV12-3/TRBV12-4
size: .
D: TRBD2
CDR3: CASRSGSLTDTQYF
DNA: TGTGCCAGCAGAAGCGGGAGCTTAACAGATACGCAGTATTTT

J: TRBJ1-1
length: 13
V: TRBV6-1
size: .
D: TRBD1
CDR3: CASNGQGSTEAFF
DNA: TGTGCCAGCAACGGACAGGGTAGCACTGAAGCTTTCTTT

J: TRBJ2-1
length: 14
V: TRBV20-1
size: .
D: .
CDR3: CSATRTFAGHEQFF
DNA: TGCAGTGCTACCCGGACTTTCGCGGGACATGAGCAGTTCTTC

J: TRBJ2-1
length: 13
V: TRBV20-1
size: .
D: .
CDR3: CSARGRGYNEQFF
DNA: TGCAGTGCTAGAGGACGCGGGTACAATGAGCAGTTCTTC

J: TRBJ1-2
length: 15
V: TRBV12-3/TRBV12-4
size: .
D: .
CDR3: CASSLWLGASYGYTF
DNA: TGTGCCAGCAGTTTATGGCTGGGGGCCAGCTATGGCTACACCTTC

J: TRBJ2-5
length: 18
V: TRBV11-1
size: few
D: TRBD2
CDR3: CASSLVVLAGGLQETQYF
DNA: TGTGCCAGCAGCTTAGTTGTTCTAGCGGGAGGTCTCCAAGAGACCCAGTACTTC